This TCR beta chain was observed in a study of blood T cells in healthy people across ages. Study observations and caveats: The study found TCR beta diversity correlated strongly with naive T cell percentage.

The CDR3 runs 14 residues. The germline gives CDR1 SGHDT, CDR2 YYEEEE. V was clipped by 4 bases and J by 5 bases, with 16 bases between them. On this clonotype: Its antigen is unidentified.

PCR was performed a second time for about 7 to 12 cycles using a sample-barcoded 5' primer and a J-beta primer mix. MiXCR, applied by TCRdb to the 5' RACE reads, yields one record per CDR3 protein. The sample has some 930,000 distinct CDR3 sequences, about 28% seen once; the top ten hold roughly 10%. These data were also filed under a second study, of T cells of mothers and their children. That report adds: No clone of persistent microchimeric T cells was detected.

The genes are TRBV5-6 and TRBJ2-7; D is possibly TRBD1 (6 bases). Sequenced input: blood. This TCR was recovered from a woman between 40 and 55 years old in good health. The CDR3 bases are TGTGCCAGCAGCAACAGACAGGAAGCCAACGAGCAGTACTTC. It translates to CASSNRQEANEQYF. The full variable domain, rest sourced from reference TRBV5-6 and TRBJ2-7, is DAGVTQSPTHLIKTRGQQVTLRCSPKSGHDTVSWYQQALGQGPQFIFQYYEEEERQRGNFPDRFSGHQFPNYSSELNVNALLLGDSALYLCASSNRQEANEQYFGPGTRLTVT.